This T cell receptor beta chain was recorded in a study of T cells after yellow fever vaccination. About the study: The SMART-Seq v4 Ultra Low Input method served to prepare the low-cell-number fractions. Study outcomes and limitations: Abundant clonotypes from the bulk population could contaminate FACS-sorted repertoires.

TCRdb called the 5' RACE reads again in MiXCR, with one record for every CDR3 protein. The sample carries tens of thousands of distinct CDR3 sequences, approximately 7% recorded once. The CDR3 spans 14 residues. V shed 1 base and J shed 14 bases, with 15 bases lying between them. In germline, CDR1 is MGHRA, CDR2 YSYEKL. In this sample, this clonotype turned up many times. Its antigen is currently unknown. Sequences were derived from CD8+ T cells sorted from PBMCs, sampled less than 6 days after the first yellow fever vaccination. This clonotype was sampled from a man younger than 30 who received the YFV17D yellow fever vaccine. This chain joins TRBV4-1 and TRBJ1-6; the D is unclear. CDR3 region: CASSQVPGRESLHF. CDR3 nucleotide sequence: TGCGCCAGCAGCCAAGTCCCGGGGAGGGAATCCCTCCACTTT.